Following are 18 T cell receptor beta chains from one sample sequenced in a study of early T cells in non-severe SARS-CoV-2 infection. TCRdb reprocessed the 5' RACE reads via MiXCR and lists one record per CDR3 protein. The sample has tens of thousands of distinct CDR3 sequences; 5.5% to 7.5% are singletons. Material for sequencing was whole blood. These receptors were taken from an adult who was a healthcare worker with PCR-confirmed SARS-CoV-2 infection or an uninfected control (not recorded which).

About this clonotype: A much larger clone differs from this one at a single base, so this may be a read error. The chain carries TRBV27 and TRBJ2-1; possible D gene TRBD2, 6 bases. In germline, CDR1 is MNHEY, CDR2 SMNVEV (reference sequence). CDR3 length: 14 residues. V was shortened by 9 bases and J by 2 bases, with 14 bases between the two germline ends. For the CDR3, the DNA is TGTGCCAGTGGAGGGGAAGGTACCTACAATGAGCAGTTCTTC. Residues: CASGGEGTYNEQFF.

This sequence joins TRBV5-4 and TRBJ2-1; perhaps TRBD2 as D (6 bases). The CDR3 is made up of 14 amino acids. CDR1 and CDR2 from the germline V gene are SGHNT and YYREEE (reference sequence). V shed 0 bases and J shed 8 bases, with 12 bases lying between them. The CDR3 sequence: CASSLVISGYEQFF. In nucleotides, the CDR3 is TGTGCCAGCAGCTTGGTGATTAGCGGCTATGAGCAGTTCTTC.

There are many counts of this clonotype. The rearrangement uses TRBV29-1 and TRBJ2-5, with 14 bases lining up with TRBD2. This CDR3 region has 14 residues. V was pared by 4 bases and J by 7 bases, with 5 bases of the junction left unmatched. CDR1 SQVTM and CDR2 ANQGSEA come from the germline V gene. The CDR3 region has the DNA TGCAGCGTTGGGACTAGCGGGGGGACAGGGACCCAGTACTTC. As protein: CSVGTSGGTGTQYF. Filled out from reference TRBV29-1 and TRBJ2-5, the complete variable domain reads SAVISQKPSRDICQRGTSLTIQCQVDSQVTMMFWYRQQPGQSLTLIATANQGSEATYESGFVIDKFPISRPNLTFSTLTVSNMSPEDSSIYLCSVGTSGGTGTQYFGPGTRLLVL.

This clonotype has ten or more counts. J is TRBJ2-5 and V is TRBV5-6; D is ambiguous. Germline V lookup: CDR1 SGHDT, CDR2 YYEEEE. Trimming pared 1 base from V and 1 base from J, leaving 11 bases between. This CDR3 spans 15 amino acids. CDR3 sequence reads: CASSLLGASQETQYF. The CDR3 DNA sequence: TGTGCCAGCAGCTTGTTAGGAGCTTCCCAAGAGACCCAGTACTTC.

The rearrangement uses TRBV4-3 and TRBJ2-3, with a tentative D call TRBD2 (7 bases). Germline-derived CDR1 and CDR2 are LGHNA and YSLEER. CDR3 size: 14 residues. V was pared by 1 base and J by 6 bases, with 11 bases between. CDR3 residues: CASSQAGGRDTQYF. Here the CDR3 DNA reads TGCGCCAGCAGCCAAGCGGGGGGCCGGGATACGCAGTATTTT.

This clonotype was seen many times. The chain recombines TRBV20-1 with TRBJ1-5; D gene ambiguous. The V end was cut by 6 bases, the J end by 1 base, with 16 bases between. The germline V gene encodes CDR1 DFQATT and CDR2 SNEGSKA (reference sequence). CDR3 size: 15 residues. CDR3 sequence: CSANLIGGSNQPQHF. Here the CDR3 DNA reads TGCAGTGCAAATTTGATCGGTGGGAGCAATCAGCCCCAGCATTTT.

This clonotype was observed many times. J is TRBJ1-4 and V is TRBV11-3, with no clear D. Deletions cut 5 bases from V and 4 bases from J, with 14 bases between. CDR3 length: 15 amino acids. Germline V lookup: CDR1 SGHNT, CDR2 YENEEA. In DNA, the CDR3 is TGTGCCAGCAGCCCGTCTCAGAATAGTAATGAAAAACTGTTTTTT. Its protein is CASSPSQNSNEKLFF.

This clonotype showed up many times. V is TRBV7-8 and J is TRBJ1-2, with D possibly being TRBD1 (5 bases). The germline V gene has CDR1 SGHVS and CDR2 FQNEAQ. Trimming left V 2 bases short and J 5 bases short, with 9 bases between. This CDR3 contains 13 residues. This CDR3 is CASSLRGWYGYTF. CDR3 nucleotides: TGTGCCAGCAGCTTAAGGGGTTGGTATGGCTACACCTTC.

This clonotype was counted a few times. The chain employs TRBV5-4 and TRBJ2-1; perhaps D is TRBD1 or TRBD2 (5 bases each). The V gene lost 4 bases and the J gene lost 6 bases, with 17 bases spanning the gap. In germline, CDR1 is SGHNT, CDR2 YYREEE (reference sequence). This CDR3 region has 15 residues. CDR3 sequence (DNA): TGTGCCAGCAGCCGAGGGACCCCCGGAGGCAATGAGCAGTTCTTC. It codes for CASSRGTPGGNEQFF.

This clonotype was observed a few times. The chain is built from TRBV6-2 or TRBV6-3 and TRBJ2-5; tentative D call: TRBD2 (5 bases). V shed 4 bases and J shed 4 bases, with 13 bases lying between them. This CDR3 region has 14 residues. Germline values: CDR1 MNHEY, CDR2 SVGEGT. The CDR3 bases are TGTGCCAGCAGTTTACTAGTATTGCCAGAGACCCAGTACTTC. As protein: CASSLLVLPETQYF.

The V and J genes are TRBV20-1 and TRBJ2-3; D remains unclear. Germline lookup yields CDR1 DFQATT and CDR2 SNEGSKA (reference sequence). The CDR3 is 18 amino acids. Trimming removed 2 bases from V and 4 bases from J, with 25 bases in between. CDR3 coding DNA: TGCAGTGCTAGACCTAGGGCTCGGCTTTTAATGGGCCCAGATACGCAGTATTTT. Its translation: CSARPRARLLMGPDTQYF.

This clonotype was seen ten or more times. The rearrangement joins TRBV5-1 to TRBJ2-7; a possible D gene is TRBD2 (6 bases). The CDR3 runs to 14 residues. V was shortened by 1 base and J by 3 bases, with 11 bases between the two germline ends. In germline, CDR1 is SGHRS, CDR2 YFSETQ. This chain's CDR3 is CASSLFGGVYEQYF. CDR3 nucleotides: TGCGCCAGCAGCTTGTTTGGAGGGGTCTACGAGCAGTACTTC.

This clonotype has just a few counts. The J gene is TRBJ1-6, the V gene TRBV7-6; D call uncertain. V lost 8 bases and J 6 bases, leaving 14 bases between the germline ends. The CDR3 sequence is 14 residues long. CDR1 is SGHVS, CDR2 FNYEAQ, per germline. The CDR3 sequence is CASSTSNSNSPLHF. The DNA for the CDR3 is TGTGCCAGCTCCACTTCGAATTCTAATTCACCCCTCCACTTT.

In its sample, this clonotype was seen many times. The chain is built from TRBV5-1 and TRBJ2-1; D gene uncertain. The CDR3 sequence is 15 residues long. The V and J ends lost 3 bases and 0 bases respectively, with 10 bases between them. The V gene's germline CDR1 is SGHRS and CDR2 YFSETQ. The CDR3, as DNA: TGCGCCAGCAGCTCACTCGTGAGCTCCTACAATGAGCAGTTCTTC. Its translation: CASSSLVSSYNEQFF. Full variable domain (remainder filled in from reference TRBV5-1 and TRBJ2-1): KAGVTQTPRYLIKTRGQQVTLSCSPISGHRSVSWYQQTPGQGLQFLFEYFSETQRNKGNFPGRFSGRQFSNSRSEMNVSTLELGDSALYLCASSSLVSSYNEQFFGPGTRLTVL.

This clonotype was seen more than once but under ten times. The genes are TRBV6-5 and TRBJ1-1; D possibly corresponds to TRBD1 (5 bases). This CDR3 has 15 amino acids. The germline gives CDR1 MNHEY, CDR2 SVGAGI. Trimming shortened V by 2 bases and J by 8 bases, and 18 bases separated the two germline ends. CDR3 DNA: TGTGCCAGCAGTTACAACGTCGGGGGGTCCGAGGAAGCTTTCTTT. This sequence encodes CASSYNVGGSEEAFF.

This chain uses TRBV29-1 with TRBJ2-1; 11 bases map to TRBD1. Germline V gene sequence: CDR1 SQVTM, CDR2 ANQGSEA. This CDR3 has 14 residues. V shed 5 bases and J 10 bases; nucleotides not matched to a gene: 10. The CDR3, as DNA: TGCAGCGTTCGCCGGGACAGGGGGACCCAGGAGCAGTTCTTC. Residues: CSVRRDRGTQEQFF.

The gene calls are TRBV6-5 and TRBJ2-7; TRBD1 aligns across 9 bases. Per germline, CDR1 MNHEY and CDR2 SVGAGI. The CDR3 consists of 14 residues. V lost 5 bases, J lost 3 bases, and 5 bases stayed unmatched. The CDR3 protein is CASSMGQGIYEQYF. The CDR3 DNA reads TGTGCCAGCAGTATGGGACAGGGCATCTACGAGCAGTACTTC.

This clonotype was detected ten times or more. The CDR3 is CASSWTEAFF. CDR3 coding DNA: TGTGCCAGCAGTTGGACTGAAGCTTTCTTT. The chain links TRBV6-6 to TRBJ1-1; D is undetermined. Trimming pared 4 bases from V and 5 bases from J, leaving 2 bases between. Germline CDR1 MNHNY, CDR2 SVGAGI (reference sequence). The CDR3 sequence is 10 residues long.